The 5 T cell receptor beta chains presented below share a single source sample, sequenced in a study of blood T cell repertoires in COVID-19. The assay was immunoSEQ multiplex PCR, and TCRdb's table has in-frame clones only and misses some. The table lists tens of thousands of clones, 65% to 90% of them singletons. The sample consisted of peripheral blood. All receptors derive from a man older than 75 with acute or convalescent COVID-19.

This rearrangement joins TRBV20-1 to TRBJ2-3; 8 positions agree with TRBD2. Germline trimming cut 3 bases from V and 1 base from J; bases unmatched to any gene: 3. The germline CDR1 and CDR2 sequences are DFQATT and SNEGSKA (reference sequence). This CDR3 region has 14 residues. CDR3 DNA sequence: TGCAGTGCTAGTAGCGGGGAGGGCACAGATACGCAGTATTTT. Translation gives CSASSGEGTDTQYF.

This clone appeared a few times. J is TRBJ2-7 and V is TRBV4-3; TRBD1 matches 7 bases. Germline loops: CDR1 LGHNA, CDR2 YSLEER. CDR3 length: 15 residues. Losses at the gene ends were 0 bases for V and 7 bases for J; bases not matched to a gene: 9. The CDR3 loop reads CASSQEGAGGSEQYF. The DNA of the CDR3 is TGCGCCAGCAGCCAAGAAGGGGCAGGGGGATCAGAGCAGTACTTC.

The J gene is TRBJ2-5, the V gene TRBV18, with 8 bases fitting TRBD2. The germline gives CDR1 KGHSH, CDR2 LQKENI. The CDR3 totals 16 residues. V shed 3 bases, J shed 4 bases, and the junction held 10 bases outside the gene matches. CDR3 sequence reads: CASSPFAGGNGETQYF. Written as DNA, the CDR3 is TGTGCCAGCTCACCGTTCGCGGGGGGAAACGGAGAGACCCAGTACTTC.

The V call is TRBV18, the J call TRBJ2-3; D might be TRBD1 (6 bases). Looked up from germline, CDR1 is KGHSH and CDR2 is LQKENI. V lost 3 bases to trimming and J lost 4 bases, with 11 bases between them. This CDR3 is built from 14 residues. The CDR3: CASSPIQGPDTQYF. The CDR3, as DNA: TGTGCCAGCTCACCCATTCAGGGGCCAGATACGCAGTATTTT.

This rearrangement joins TRBV5-1 to TRBJ1-4; 7 bases fit TRBD1. Unmatched junction bases numbered 4, after V lost 1 base and J lost 7 bases. Germline assignment: CDR1 SGHRS and CDR2 YFSETQ. The CDR3 runs 14 residues. CDR3 amino acids: CASSLRQGGEKLFF. The CDR3 DNA reads TGCGCCAGCAGCTTGAGACAGGGAGGTGAAAAACTGTTTTTT.